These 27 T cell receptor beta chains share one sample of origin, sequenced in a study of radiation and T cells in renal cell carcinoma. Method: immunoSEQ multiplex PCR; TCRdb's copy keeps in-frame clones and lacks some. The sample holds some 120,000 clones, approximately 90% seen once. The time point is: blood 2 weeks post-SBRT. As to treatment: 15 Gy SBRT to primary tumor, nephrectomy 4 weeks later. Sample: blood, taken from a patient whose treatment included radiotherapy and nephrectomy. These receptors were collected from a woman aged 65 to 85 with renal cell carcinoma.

CDR3 nucleotide sequence: TGCGCCAGCAGCCTGGGACAGGGTTATGGCTACACCTTC. Protein product: CASSLGQGYGYTF. The rearrangement uses TRBV4-3 and TRBJ1-2; 9 bases line up with TRBD1. This CDR3 spans 13 amino acids. The junction had 2 bases not matched to a gene; V was cut back by 4 bases and J by 5 bases. The germline V gene has CDR1 LGHNA and CDR2 YSLEER.

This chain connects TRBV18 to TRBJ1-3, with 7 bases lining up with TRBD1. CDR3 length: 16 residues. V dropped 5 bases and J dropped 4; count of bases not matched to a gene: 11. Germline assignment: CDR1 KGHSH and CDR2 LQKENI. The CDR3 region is CASSEAKGAGGNTIYF. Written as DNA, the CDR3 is TGTGCCAGCTCAGAGGCCAAGGGGGCAGGCGGAAACACCATATATTTT.

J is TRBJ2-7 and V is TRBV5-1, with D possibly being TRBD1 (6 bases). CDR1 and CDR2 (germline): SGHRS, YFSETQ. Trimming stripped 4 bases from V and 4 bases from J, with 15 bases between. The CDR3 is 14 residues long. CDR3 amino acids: CASSAEQGSYEQYF. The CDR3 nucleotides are TGCGCCAGCAGCGCAGAACAGGGTTCGTACGAGCAGTACTTC.

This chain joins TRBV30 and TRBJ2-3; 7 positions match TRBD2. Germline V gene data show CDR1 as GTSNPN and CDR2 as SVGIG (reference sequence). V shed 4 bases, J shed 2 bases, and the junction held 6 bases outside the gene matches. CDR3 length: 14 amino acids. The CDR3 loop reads CAWTERGPTDTQYF. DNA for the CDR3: TGTGCCTGGACCGAGCGGGGACCCACAGATACGCAGTATTTT.

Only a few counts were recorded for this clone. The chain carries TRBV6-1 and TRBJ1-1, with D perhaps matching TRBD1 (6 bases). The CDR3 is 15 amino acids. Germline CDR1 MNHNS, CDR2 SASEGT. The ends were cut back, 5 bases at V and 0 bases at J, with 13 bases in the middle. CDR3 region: CASSNRWDMNTEAFF. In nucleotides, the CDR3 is TGTGCCAGCAGTAATCGATGGGACATGAACACTGAAGCTTTCTTT.

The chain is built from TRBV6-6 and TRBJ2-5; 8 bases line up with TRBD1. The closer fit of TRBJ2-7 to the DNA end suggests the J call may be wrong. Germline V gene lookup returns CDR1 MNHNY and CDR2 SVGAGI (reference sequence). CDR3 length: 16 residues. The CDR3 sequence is CASSYLAGQVSGEQYF. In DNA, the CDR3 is TGTGCCAGCAGTTACCTCGCGGGACAGGTGTCTGGCGAGCAGTACTTC.

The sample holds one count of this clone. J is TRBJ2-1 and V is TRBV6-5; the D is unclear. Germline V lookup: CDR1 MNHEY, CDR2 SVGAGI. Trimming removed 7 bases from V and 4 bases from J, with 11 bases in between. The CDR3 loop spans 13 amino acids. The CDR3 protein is CASMGLGYNEQFF. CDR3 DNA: TGTGCCAGCATGGGGTTGGGGTACAATGAGCAGTTCTTC.

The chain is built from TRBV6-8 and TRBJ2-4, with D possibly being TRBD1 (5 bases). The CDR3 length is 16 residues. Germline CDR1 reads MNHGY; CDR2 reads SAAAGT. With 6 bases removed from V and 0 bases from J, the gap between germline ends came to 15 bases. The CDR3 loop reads CASRADRSLAKNIQYF. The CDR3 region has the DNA TGTGCCAGCAGGGCCGACAGATCCCTAGCCAAAAACATTCAGTACTTC.

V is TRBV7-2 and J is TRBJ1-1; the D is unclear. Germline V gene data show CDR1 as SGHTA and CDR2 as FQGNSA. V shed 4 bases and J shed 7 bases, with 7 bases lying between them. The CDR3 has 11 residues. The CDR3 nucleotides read TGTGCCAGCAGCTCCTACAGTGAAGCTTTCTTT. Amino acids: CASSSYSEAFF.

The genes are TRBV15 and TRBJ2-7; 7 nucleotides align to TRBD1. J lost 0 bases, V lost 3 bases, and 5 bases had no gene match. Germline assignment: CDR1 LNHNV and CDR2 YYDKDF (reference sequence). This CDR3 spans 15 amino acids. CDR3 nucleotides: TGTGCCACCAGCAGGAACAGGGGCGCCTCCTACGAGCAGTACTTC. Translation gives CATSRNRGASYEQYF.

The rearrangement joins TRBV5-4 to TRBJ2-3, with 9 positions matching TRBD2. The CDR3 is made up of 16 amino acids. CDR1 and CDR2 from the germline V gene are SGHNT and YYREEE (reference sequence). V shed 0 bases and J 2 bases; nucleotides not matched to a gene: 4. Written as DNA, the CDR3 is TGTGCCAGCAGCTTGGAGGCTAGCGGGATCACAGATACGCAGTATTTT. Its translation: CASSLEASGITDTQYF.

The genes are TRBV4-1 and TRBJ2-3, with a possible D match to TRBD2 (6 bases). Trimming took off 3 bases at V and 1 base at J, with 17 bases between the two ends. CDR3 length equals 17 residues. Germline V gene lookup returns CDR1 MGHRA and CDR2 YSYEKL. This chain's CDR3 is CASSQGGRRGGTDTQYF. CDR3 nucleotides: TGCGCCAGCAGCCAGGGTGGGAGGCGCGGGGGCACAGATACGCAGTATTTT.

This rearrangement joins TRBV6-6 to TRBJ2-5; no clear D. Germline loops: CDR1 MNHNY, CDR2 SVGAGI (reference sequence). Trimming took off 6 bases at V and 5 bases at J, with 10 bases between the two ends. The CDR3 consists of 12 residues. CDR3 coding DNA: TGTGCCAGCAGCCAGCTGGGGGAGACCCAGTACTTC. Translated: CASSQLGETQYF.

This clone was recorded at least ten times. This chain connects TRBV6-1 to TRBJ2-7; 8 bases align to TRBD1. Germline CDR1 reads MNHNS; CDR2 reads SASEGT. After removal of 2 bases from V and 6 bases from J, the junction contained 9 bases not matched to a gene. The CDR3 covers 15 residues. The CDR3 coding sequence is TGTGCCAGCAGTGAAAAGCGGACAGGGTATTTCGAGCAGTACTTC. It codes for CASSEKRTGYFEQYF.

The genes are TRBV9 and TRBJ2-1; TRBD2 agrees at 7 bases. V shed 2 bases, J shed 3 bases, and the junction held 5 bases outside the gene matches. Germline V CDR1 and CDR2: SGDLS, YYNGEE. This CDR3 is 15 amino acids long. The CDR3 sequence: CASSVKGEGYNEQFF. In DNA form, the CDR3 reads TGTGCCAGCAGCGTTAAAGGGGAGGGCTACAATGAGCAGTTCTTC.

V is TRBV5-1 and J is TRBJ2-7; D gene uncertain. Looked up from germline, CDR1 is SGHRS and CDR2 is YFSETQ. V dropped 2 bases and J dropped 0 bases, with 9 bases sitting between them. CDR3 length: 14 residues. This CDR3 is CASSLGHASYEQYF. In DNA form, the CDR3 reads TGCGCCAGCAGCTTAGGGCATGCCTCCTACGAGCAGTACTTC.

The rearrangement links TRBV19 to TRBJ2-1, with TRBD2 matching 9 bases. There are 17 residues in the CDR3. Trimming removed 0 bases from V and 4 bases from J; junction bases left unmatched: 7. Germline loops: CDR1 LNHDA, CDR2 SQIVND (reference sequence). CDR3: CASSIEGLAGTYNEQFF. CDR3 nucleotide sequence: TGTGCCAGTAGTATAGAAGGGCTAGCGGGGACATACAATGAGCAGTTCTTC.

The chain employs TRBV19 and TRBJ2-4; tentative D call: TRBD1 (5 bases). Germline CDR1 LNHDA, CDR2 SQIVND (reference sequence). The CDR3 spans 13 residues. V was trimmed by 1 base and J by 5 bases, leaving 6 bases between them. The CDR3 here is CASSIGQQNIQYF. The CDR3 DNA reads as TGTGCCAGTAGTATAGGACAGCAAAACATTCAGTACTTC.

The CDR3 protein is CASSVRDQPQHF. CDR3 in DNA: TGTGCCAGCAGTGTACGGGATCAGCCCCAGCATTTT. The chain uses TRBV6-1 and TRBJ1-5; D ambiguous. The length of the CDR3 is 12 residues. The germline CDR1 and CDR2 sequences are MNHNS and SASEGT. Trimming removed 4 bases at V and 5 bases at J, with 6 bases between.

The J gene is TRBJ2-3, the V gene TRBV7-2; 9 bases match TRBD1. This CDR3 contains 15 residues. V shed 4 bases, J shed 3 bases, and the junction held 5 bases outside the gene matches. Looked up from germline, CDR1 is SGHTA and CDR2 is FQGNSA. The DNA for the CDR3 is TGTGCCAGCAGCTGGGGACAGGGTTATACAGATACGCAGTATTTT. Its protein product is CASSWGQGYTDTQYF.

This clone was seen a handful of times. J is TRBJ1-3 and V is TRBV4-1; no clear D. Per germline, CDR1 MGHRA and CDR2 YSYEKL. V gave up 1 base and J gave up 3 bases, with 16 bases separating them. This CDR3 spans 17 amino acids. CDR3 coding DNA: TGCGCCAGCAGCCAAGTTGATCTCGGGATAGGTGGAAACACCATATATTTT. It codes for CASSQVDLGIGGNTIYF.

The CDR3 region is CASSSQLPASLLGYTF. The CDR3 coding sequence is TGTGCCAGCAGCTCTCAACTACCAGCGTCCCTCCTTGGCTACACCTTC. The chain combines TRBV7-8 with TRBJ1-2; D gene uncertain. Germline-derived CDR1 and CDR2 are SGHVS and FQNEAQ. V shed 4 bases and J shed 7 bases, with 22 bases lying between them. CDR3 length: 16 residues.

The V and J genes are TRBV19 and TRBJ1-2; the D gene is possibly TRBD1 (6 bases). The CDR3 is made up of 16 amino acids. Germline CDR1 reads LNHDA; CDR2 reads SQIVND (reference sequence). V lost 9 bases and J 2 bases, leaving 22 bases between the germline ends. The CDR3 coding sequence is TGTGCCAGCGATACAGGGAGGGAGACCCGAAACTATGGCTACACCTTC. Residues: CASDTGRETRNYGYTF.

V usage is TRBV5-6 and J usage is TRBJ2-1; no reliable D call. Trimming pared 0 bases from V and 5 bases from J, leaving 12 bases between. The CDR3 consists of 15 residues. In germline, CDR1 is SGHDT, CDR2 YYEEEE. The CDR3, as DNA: TGTGCCAGCAGCTTGGGCTCCGTTAGTAACAATGAGCAGTTCTTC. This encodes CASSLGSVSNNEQFF.

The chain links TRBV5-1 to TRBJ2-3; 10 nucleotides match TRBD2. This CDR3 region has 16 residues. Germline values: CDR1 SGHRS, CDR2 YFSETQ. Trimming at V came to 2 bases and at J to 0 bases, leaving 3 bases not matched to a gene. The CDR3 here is CASSLKAGGSTDTQYF. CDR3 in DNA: TGCGCCAGCAGCTTAAAAGCGGGGGGGAGCACAGATACGCAGTATTTT.

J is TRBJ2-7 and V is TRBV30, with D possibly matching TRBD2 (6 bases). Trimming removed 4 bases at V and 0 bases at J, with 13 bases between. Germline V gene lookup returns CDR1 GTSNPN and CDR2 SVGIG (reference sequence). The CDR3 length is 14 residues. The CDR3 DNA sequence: TGTGCCTGGAATGGGAGGCAGACCTCCTACGAGCAGTACTTC. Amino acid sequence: CAWNGRQTSYEQYF.

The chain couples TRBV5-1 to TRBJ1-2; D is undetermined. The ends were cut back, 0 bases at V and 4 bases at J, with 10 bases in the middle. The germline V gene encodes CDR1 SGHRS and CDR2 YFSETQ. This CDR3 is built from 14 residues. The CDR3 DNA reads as TGCGCCAGCAGCTTGGATGCGGTCTCCTATGGCTACACCTTC. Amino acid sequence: CASSLDAVSYGYTF.